This T cell receptor beta chain is from a study of CD8+ T cells in alopecia areata. RNA was isolated and reverse transcribed to cDNA, the sequencing template. The repertoire was sequenced with immunoSEQ multiplex PCR; TCRdb's copy has only in-frame clones and lacks some. The sample consists of 61,000 or so clones, 90% to 97% of them appearing once. Patients with alopecia areata provided lesional scalp punch biopsies as well as peripheral blood. Looked up from germline, CDR1 is SEHNR and CDR2 is FQNEAQ (reference sequence). Trimming removed 8 bases from V and 3 bases from J, with 25 bases in between. The CDR3 has 17 amino acids.

The rearrangement uses TRBV7-9 and TRBJ2-5, with a possible D match to TRBD1 (5 bases). This TCR came from a human donor with alopecia areata. Sequenced here: CD8+ T cells sorted from blood, sampled at week 0. CDR3 protein: CASSALHLGPREETQYF. Here the CDR3 DNA reads TGTGCCAGCTCCGCTCTCCACCTGGGGCCTCGTGAAGAGACCCAGTACTTC.